One and the same sample provided the 12 T cell receptor beta chains below, sequenced in a study of blood T cell repertoires in COVID-19. Assay used: immunoSEQ multiplex PCR; TCRdb lists only in-frame clones, some missing. The top ten hold approximately 7.9% of the sample, which has some 250,000 clones, approximately 84% seen once. The sequenced sample consisted of peripheral blood. The receptors originated from a woman aged 80 or over with acute or convalescent COVID-19.

The V and J genes are TRBV4-1 and TRBJ2-7; D is perhaps TRBD1 (5 bases). Germline CDR1 MGHRA, CDR2 YSYEKL. This CDR3 region has 15 residues. V lost 2 bases, J lost 0 bases, and 11 bases lay in between. CDR3 nucleotide sequence: TGCGCCAGCAGCCAACCGACAGCAAGCTCCTACGAGCAGTACTTC. This codes for CASSQPTASSYEQYF.

The chain recombines TRBV7-2 with TRBJ1-2; D ambiguous. The germline gives CDR1 SGHTA, CDR2 FQGNSA. The germline V and J ends were trimmed by 1 base and 4 bases, with 7 bases remaining between them. The length of the CDR3 is 13 residues. CDR3 residues: CASSLVSPYGYTF. CDR3 DNA sequence: TGTGCCAGCAGCTTAGTCTCCCCCTATGGCTACACCTTC.

This chain joins TRBV6-4 and TRBJ2-7; TRBD1 agrees at 7 bases. CDR1 is MRHNA and CDR2 is SNTAGT in the germline V gene. The CDR3 covers 17 residues. Germline trimming cut 6 bases from V and 0 bases from J; bases unmatched to any gene: 14. CDR3 bases: TGTGCCAGCAGACTCAAACTTCGGGACAGAAGCTCCTACGAGCAGTACTTC. Encoded protein: CASRLKLRDRSSYEQYF.

This chain uses TRBV30 with TRBJ2-5; D gene unclear. The CDR3 is 11 residues long. Germline CDR1 is GTSNPN and CDR2 is SVGIG (reference sequence). Trimming took off 2 bases at V and 3 bases at J, with 4 bases between the two ends. CDR3 in DNA: TGTGCCTGGAGTCCGGAAGAGACCCAGTACTTC. Protein product: CAWSPEETQYF.

The CDR3 protein is CASSYGQGPYEQYF. The DNA for the CDR3 is TGTGCCAGCAGCTATGGACAGGGGCCCTACGAGCAGTACTTC. The chain uses TRBV3-1 (or the pseudogene TRBV3-2) and TRBJ2-7; 9 nucleotides match TRBD1. Germline lookup yields CDR1 LGHDT and CDR2 YNNKEL (reference sequence). V lost 5 bases to trimming and J lost 2 bases; unmatched junction nucleotides: 4. The CDR3 covers 14 residues.

The rearrangement links TRBV3-1 (or the pseudogene TRBV3-2) to TRBJ2-5; D possibly corresponds to TRBD2 (5 bases). Trimming took 0 bases from V and 3 from J, leaving 8 bases between them. This CDR3 is built from 14 residues. Germline CDR1 reads LGHDT; CDR2 reads YNNKEL (reference sequence). The CDR3 reads CASSQESGKETQYF. Here the CDR3 DNA reads TGTGCCAGCAGCCAAGAAAGCGGAAAAGAGACCCAGTACTTC.

The rearrangement uses TRBV5-1 and TRBJ2-5; 14 bases are shared with TRBD2. The ends lost 4 bases at V and 1 base at J; junction bases unmatched: 9. In germline, CDR1 is SGHRS, CDR2 YFSETQ. This CDR3 has 18 residues. DNA for the CDR3: TGCGCCAGCAGCCCCTTGACTAGCGGGGGGGCCCTCCAAGAGACCCAGTACTTC. Protein sequence: CASSPLTSGGALQETQYF.

CDR3 amino acids: CAWSPPGGGGTQYF. Here the CDR3 DNA reads TGTGCCTGGAGTCCTCCAGGGGGCGGGGGGACCCAGTACTTC. The J gene is TRBJ2-5, the V gene TRBV30; TRBD1 is a possible D gene (8 bases). Germline V gives CDR1 GTSNPN, CDR2 SVGIG (reference sequence). The CDR3 has 14 residues. V lost 2 bases to trimming and J lost 7 bases, with 17 bases between them.

The V call is TRBV19, the J call TRBJ1-4, with 7 bases identical to TRBD1. The trim removed 7 bases at V and 3 bases at J, leaving 8 bases unmatched. Germline lookup yields CDR1 LNHDA and CDR2 SQIVND (reference sequence). CDR3 length: 15 residues. The CDR3 spells CASTQQGTANEKLFF. The CDR3 bases are TGTGCCAGTACCCAACAGGGGACAGCTAATGAAAAACTGTTTTTT.

CDR3 nucleotides: TGTGCCAGCAGTTACACAACAGGGGCTGAAGCTTTCTTT. It is translated as CASSYTTGAEAFF. The V call is TRBV6-5, the J call TRBJ1-1, with 7 bases lining up with TRBD1. Per germline, CDR1 MNHEY and CDR2 SVGAGI. The length of the CDR3 is 13 residues. V gave up 2 bases and J gave up 6 bases; unmatched junction bases: 3.

This chain connects TRBV5-1 to TRBJ2-5; TRBD2 is a possible D gene (5 bases). V was pared by 4 bases and J by 1 base, with 8 bases between. The germline V gene has CDR1 SGHRS and CDR2 YFSETQ. This CDR3 has 13 residues. The CDR3 loop reads CASSPRGQETQYF. The CDR3, as DNA: TGCGCCAGCAGCCCCCGGGGCCAAGAGACCCAGTACTTC.

This clone occurred a few times. The rearrangement uses TRBV30 and TRBJ1-6; D remains unclear. Trimming removed 5 bases from V and 5 bases from J, with 10 bases in between. CDR1 is GTSNPN, CDR2 SVGIG, per germline (reference sequence). This CDR3 comprises 13 residues. As DNA, the CDR3 is TGTGCCTGGCCCACAGAGAATAATTCACCCCTCCACTTT. Its translation is CAWPTENNSPLHF. The complete variable domain, with remaining parts taken from reference TRBV30 and TRBJ1-6, reads SQTIHQWPATLVQPVGSPLSLECTVEGTSNPNLYWYRQAAGRGLQLLFYSVGIGQISSEVPQNLSASRPQDRQFILSSKKLLLSDSGFYLCAWPTENNSPLHFGNGTRLTVT.